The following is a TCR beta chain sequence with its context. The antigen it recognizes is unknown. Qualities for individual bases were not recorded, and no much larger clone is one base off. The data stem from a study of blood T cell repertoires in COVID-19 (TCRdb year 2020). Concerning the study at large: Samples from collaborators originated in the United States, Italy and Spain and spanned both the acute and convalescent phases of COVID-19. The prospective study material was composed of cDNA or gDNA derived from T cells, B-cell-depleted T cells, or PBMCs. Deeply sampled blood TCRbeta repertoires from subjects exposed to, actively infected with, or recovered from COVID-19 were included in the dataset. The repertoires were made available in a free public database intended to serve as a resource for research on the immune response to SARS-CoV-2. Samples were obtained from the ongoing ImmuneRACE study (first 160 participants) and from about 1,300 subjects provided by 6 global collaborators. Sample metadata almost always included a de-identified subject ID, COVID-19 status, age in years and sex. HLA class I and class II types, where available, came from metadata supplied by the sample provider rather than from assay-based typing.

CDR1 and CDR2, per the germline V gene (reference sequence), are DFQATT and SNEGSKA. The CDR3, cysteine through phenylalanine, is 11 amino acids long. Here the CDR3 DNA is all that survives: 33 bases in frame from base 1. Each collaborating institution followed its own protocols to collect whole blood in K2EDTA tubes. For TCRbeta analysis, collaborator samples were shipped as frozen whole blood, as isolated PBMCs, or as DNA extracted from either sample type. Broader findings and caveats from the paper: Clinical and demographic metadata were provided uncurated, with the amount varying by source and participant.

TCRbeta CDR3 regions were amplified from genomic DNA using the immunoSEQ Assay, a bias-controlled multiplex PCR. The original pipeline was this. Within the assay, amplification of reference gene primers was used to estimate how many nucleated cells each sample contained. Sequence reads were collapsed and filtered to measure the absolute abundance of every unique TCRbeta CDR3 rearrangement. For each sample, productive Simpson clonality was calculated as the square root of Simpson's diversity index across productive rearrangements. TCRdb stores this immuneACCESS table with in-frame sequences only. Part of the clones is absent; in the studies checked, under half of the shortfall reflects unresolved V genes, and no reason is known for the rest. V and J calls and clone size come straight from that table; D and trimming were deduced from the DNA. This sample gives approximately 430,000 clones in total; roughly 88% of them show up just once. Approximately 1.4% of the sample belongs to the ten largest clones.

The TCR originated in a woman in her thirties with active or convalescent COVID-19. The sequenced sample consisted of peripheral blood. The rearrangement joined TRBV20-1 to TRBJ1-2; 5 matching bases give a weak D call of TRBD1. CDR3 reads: CRGEGNYGYTF. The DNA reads TGCAGGGGGGAGGGGAACTATGGCTACACCTTC.